Sequencing of this TCR beta chain was carried out in a study of shared clonotypes between healthy human individuals. Overall study findings and caveats: Naive CD4 clonotypes were shared across several donors at 5% to 6%.

Researchers divided each subset's genomic DNA evenly across several immunoSEQ plates. Libraries were prepared by immunoSEQ multiplex PCR; TCRdb keeps only in-frame clonotypes and omits some of them. This sample has about 2.5 million clones, with around 93% found just once. Regarding this clone: The target antigen is unknown.

V trimming: 7 bases; J trimming: 10 bases; junction bases outside the gene matches: 6. The germline CDR1 and CDR2 sequences are SQVTM and ANQGSEA. The CDR3 covers 12 residues. Sequencing was performed on naive CD4+ T cells from PBMCs. Stated subset: CD45RA+ positively selected. The chain combines TRBV29-1 with TRBJ2-7, with TRBD2 matching over 14 bases. The TCR was taken from a man younger than 30 in good health. Some clones in this sample may be carry-over from other donors' samples. CDR3 nucleotides: TGCAGCGCGGGACTAGCGGGAGAATCCCAGTACTTC. This gives the protein CSAGLAGESQYF.